Each of the 14 T cell receptor beta chains below was sequenced from the same sample in a study of blood T cell repertoires in COVID-19. Sequencing used immunoSEQ multiplex PCR; TCRdb keeps in-frame clones, though not all of them. The table records approximately 35,000 clones, 80% to 90% of them present only once. Material for sequencing was peripheral blood. The receptors here all came from a man in his sixties with active COVID-19.

This rearrangement joins TRBV5-1 to TRBJ2-5; TRBD2 matches 7 bases. Germline trimming cut 0 bases from V and 4 bases from J; bases unmatched to any gene: 0. Germline V CDR1 and CDR2: SGHRS, YFSETQ. This CDR3 spans 13 amino acids. CDR3 region: CASSLGGGETQYF. CDR3 DNA: TGCGCCAGCAGCTTGGGCGGGGGAGAGACCCAGTACTTC.

V is TRBV27 and J is TRBJ1-2; 12 nucleotides agree with TRBD1. The length of the CDR3 is 15 residues. V lost 5 bases to trimming and J lost 2 bases; unmatched junction nucleotides: 3. In germline, CDR1 is MNHEY, CDR2 SMNVEV (reference sequence). The CDR3 DNA follows: TGTGCCAGCAGTAAGGGACAGGGGGCGAACTATGGCTACACCTTC. As protein: CASSKGQGANYGYTF.

The chain carries TRBV5-5 and TRBJ1-4; 9 nucleotides match TRBD1. The junction had 8 bases not matched to a gene; V was cut back by 5 bases and J by 6 bases. CDR1 is SGHKS, CDR2 YYEKEE, per germline (reference sequence). The CDR3 loop spans 15 amino acids. CDR3 in DNA: TGTGCCAGCAGTCTGGGACAGGGCCTATATGAAAAACTGTTTTTT. This sequence encodes CASSLGQGLYEKLFF.

V is TRBV7-6 and J is TRBJ2-3, with 7 bases lining up with TRBD2. Per the germline V gene, CDR1 is SGHVS and CDR2 is FNYEAQ. V was clipped by 1 base and J by 3 bases; unmatched bases: 7. The CDR3 loop spans 16 amino acids. CDR3 DNA sequence: TGTGCCAGCAGCTTAGGAGGGGAGGGCCTTACAGATACGCAGTATTTT. Protein product: CASSLGGEGLTDTQYF.

This clone has more than one count but fewer than ten. The chain links TRBV18 to TRBJ2-7, with TRBD1 matching over 9 bases. The CDR3 loop spans 15 amino acids. V lost 6 bases to trimming and J lost 1 base; unmatched junction nucleotides: 7. Germline V gene sequence: CDR1 KGHSH, CDR2 LQKENI. CDR3 DNA: TGTGCCAGCTCGCCCGGGACAGGGTTGTCCTACGAGCAGTACTTC. It codes for CASSPGTGLSYEQYF.

The rearrangement links TRBV6-5 to TRBJ2-7, with TRBD2 matching over 7 bases. With V trimmed by 6 bases and J by 0 bases, 8 bases remained unmatched. CDR1 is MNHEY, CDR2 SVGAGI, per germline. The CDR3 contains 15 residues. The CDR3 region is CASRDREASSYEQYF. In DNA, the CDR3 is TGTGCCAGCAGGGATCGGGAGGCGAGCTCCTACGAGCAGTACTTC.

This chain joins TRBV7-9 and TRBJ1-1; possibly TRBD1 for D (6 bases). The germline V gene encodes CDR1 SEHNR and CDR2 FQNEAQ (reference sequence). This CDR3 contains 14 residues. Trimming pared 8 bases from V and 2 bases from J, leaving 15 bases between. CDR3 in DNA: TGTGCCAGCCACGGGACACAGCTTAACACTGAAGCTTTCTTT. This encodes CASHGTQLNTEAFF.

This clone has just one count. The rearrangement joins TRBV11-2 to TRBJ2-7; D may be TRBD2 (5 bases). This CDR3 contains 13 residues. V lost 1 base to trimming and J lost 6 bases, with 10 bases between them. CDR1 and CDR2 (germline): SGHAT, FQNNGV. The CDR3 loop reads CASSLARGGEQYF. Here the CDR3 DNA reads TGTGCCAGCAGCTTAGCTCGTGGAGGCGAGCAGTACTTC.

V is TRBV29-1 and J is TRBJ2-5; D is possibly TRBD1 (5 bases). Germline CDR1 reads SQVTM; CDR2 reads ANQGSEA. The CDR3 covers 11 residues. The ends were cut back, 3 bases at V and 5 bases at J, with 7 bases in the middle. The CDR3 here is CSVDPGETQYF. As DNA, the CDR3 is TGCAGCGTTGACCCAGGGGAGACCCAGTACTTC.

This sequence joins TRBV2 and TRBJ2-3; 12 bases are a match to TRBD2. Germline CDR1 is SNHLY and CDR2 is FYNNEI. Trimming took 8 bases from V and 6 from J; bases not matched to a gene: 9. This CDR3 has 15 residues. The CDR3 region has the DNA TGTGCCAGCGCCCGACTAGCGGGAGCGGGTGATACGCAGTATTTT. Residues: CASARLAGAGDTQYF.

The V and J genes are TRBV29-1 and TRBJ1-2; 7 bases match TRBD1. Germline V CDR1 and CDR2: SQVTM, ANQGSEA. The V gene end was trimmed by 0 bases and the J gene end by 5 bases; junction bases not matched to a gene: 3. The CDR3 covers 13 residues. The CDR3 sequence: CSVEETQGYGYTF. CDR3 in DNA: TGCAGCGTTGAAGAGACACAGGGGTATGGCTACACCTTC. Supplemented by reference TRBV29-1 and TRBJ1-2, the full variable domain reads SAVISQKPSRDICQRGTSLTIQCQVDSQVTMMFWYRQQPGQSLTLIATANQGSEATYESGFVIDKFPISRPNLTFSTLTVSNMSPEDSSIYLCSVEETQGYGYTFGSGTRLTVV.

This rearrangement joins TRBV28 to TRBJ2-3; 8 bases are a match to TRBD2. Germline V gene lookup returns CDR1 MDHEN and CDR2 SYDVKM. The CDR3 loop spans 15 amino acids. J was trimmed by 6 bases and V by 6 bases; bases with no gene match: 11. This CDR3 reads CASRPRGGLRDTQYF. DNA for the CDR3: TGTGCCAGCAGACCTCGGGGGGGACTCCGGGATACGCAGTATTTT.

The rearrangement uses TRBV2 and TRBJ2-2; 12 bases fit TRBD1. The germline V gene has CDR1 SNHLY and CDR2 FYNNEI. The V and J ends lost 6 bases and 1 base, in that order; junction bases with no gene match: 6. The CDR3 sequence is 17 residues long. CDR3 sequence (DNA): TGTGCCAGCAGCGTGGGACAGGGGGCAAGGAACACCGGGGAGCTGTTTTTT. This encodes CASSVGQGARNTGELFF.

The genes are TRBV27 and TRBJ2-7; possibly TRBD1 for D (6 bases). Germline loops: CDR1 MNHEY, CDR2 SMNVEV (reference sequence). The CDR3 loop spans 14 amino acids. V dropped 7 bases and J dropped 2 bases, with 15 bases sitting between them. This chain's CDR3 is CASNRAGAAYEQYF. The CDR3 nucleotides are TGTGCCAGCAACAGGGCCGGGGCTGCCTACGAGCAGTACTTC.